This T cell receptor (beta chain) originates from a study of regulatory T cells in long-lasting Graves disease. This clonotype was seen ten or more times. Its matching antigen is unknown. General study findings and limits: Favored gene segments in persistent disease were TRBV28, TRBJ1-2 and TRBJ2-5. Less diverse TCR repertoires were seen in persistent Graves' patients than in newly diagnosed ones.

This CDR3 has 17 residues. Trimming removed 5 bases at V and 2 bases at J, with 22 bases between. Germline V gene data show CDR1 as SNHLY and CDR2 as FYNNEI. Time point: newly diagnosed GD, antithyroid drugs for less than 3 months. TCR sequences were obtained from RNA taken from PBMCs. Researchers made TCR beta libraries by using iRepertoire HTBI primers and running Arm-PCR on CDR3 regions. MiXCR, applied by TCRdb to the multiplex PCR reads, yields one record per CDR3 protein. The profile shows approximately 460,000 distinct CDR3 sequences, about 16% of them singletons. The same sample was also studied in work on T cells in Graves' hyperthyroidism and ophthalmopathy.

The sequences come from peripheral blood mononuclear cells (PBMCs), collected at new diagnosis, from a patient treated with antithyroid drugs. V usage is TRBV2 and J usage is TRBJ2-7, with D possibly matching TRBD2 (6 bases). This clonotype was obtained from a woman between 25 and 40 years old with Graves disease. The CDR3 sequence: CASSYRDSTPDTYEQYF. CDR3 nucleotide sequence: TGTGCCAGCAGTTACCGGGACTCGACCCCAGATACCTACGAGCAGTACTTC.